These T cell receptor beta chains were read from a single sample in a study of cytomegalovirus exposure and HLA in healthy donors. The repertoire was sequenced with immunoSEQ multiplex PCR; TCRdb's copy has only in-frame clones and lacks some. In total, the table holds 80,000 to 100,000 clones. Sequencing was carried out using PBMCs. The receptors come from a woman aged 25 to 45 in good health and CMV-seronegative. CDR3s include the opening cysteine and the closing phenylalanine or tryptophan. Each record gives: D gene, V gene, J gene, CDR3 DNA, CDR3 protein. A D gene is named only where the DNA matches it firmly.

.,TRBV14,TRBJ2-1,TGTGCCAGCAGCCTCAGGGGTTGGGGAGTGGTGTACAATGAGCAGTTCTTC,CASSLRGWGVVYNEQFF
TRBD2,TRBV15,TRBJ2-7,TGTGCCACCAGCGCAAGACTAGCGGGAGGCGAGCAGTACTTC,CATSARLAGGEQYF
.,TRBV27,TRBJ1-2,TGTGCCAGCAGTTCCCTTCAGTGGAGCTATGGCTACACCTTC,CASSSLQWSYGYTF
.,TRBV5-4,TRBJ1-4,TGTGCCAGCAGCTTCCTAAATGAAAAACTGTTTTTT,CASSFLNEKLFF
.,TRBV19,TRBJ2-7,TGTGCCAGTAGCGGCGCGGCAGGGGAAACCTACGAGCAGTACTTC,CASSGAAGETYEQYF
TRBD2,TRBV2,TRBJ2-1,TGTGCCAGCAGCGGGCCGGGACTAGCGGGAGGGGGGTGGTTCTTC,CASSGPGLAGGGWFF
.,TRBV6-6,TRBJ1-1,TGTGCCAGCAGTTACTCTACAGTGAACACTGAAGCTTTCTTT,CASSYSTVNTEAFF
TRBD2,TRBV6-1,TRBJ2-3,TGTGCCACCTCGGAGCGGGAGAGAAGCACAGATACGCAGTATTTT,CATSERERSTDTQYF
.,TRBV25-1,TRBJ2-2,TGTGCCAGCAGTTTCGTCGGGGAGCTGTTTTTT,CASSFVGELFF
TRBD2,TRBV5-1,TRBJ2-5,TGCGCCAGCAGCTGGGGTATTGGGGGGGAAGAGACCCAGTACTTC,CASSWGIGGEETQYF
.,TRBV18,TRBJ2-5,TGTGCCAGCTCACCACAGGCATCCGGGGAGACCCAGTACTTC,CASSPQASGETQYF
TRBD2,TRBV28,TRBJ2-1,TGTGCCAGTTGTAGCGGGGGGGCAAACCTCTACAATGAGCAGTTCTTC,CASCSGGANLYNEQFF
.,TRBV5-6,TRBJ1-5,TGTGCCAGCAGCTCAACTTTTACAGGTAGCAATCAGCCCCAGCATTTT,CASSSTFTGSNQPQHF
.,TRBV18,TRBJ1-5,TGTGCCAGCTCCCGTGACAGGTTGGAAAACAATCAGCCCCAGCATTTT,CASSRDRLENNQPQHF
.,TRBV28,TRBJ1-3,TGTGCCAGCCACTCCTCTGGAAACACCATATATTTT,CASHSSGNTIYF
TRBD1,TRBV6-5,TRBJ2-2,TGTGCCAGCAGTCCCCGACAGGGAATTGGCGGGGAGCTGTTTTTT,CASSPRQGIGGELFF
.,TRBV28,TRBJ1-4,TGTGCCAGCAGGCTTCGGGGAGGGAACGAAAAACTGTTTTTT,CASRLRGGNEKLFF
.,TRBV27,TRBJ1-5,TGTGCCAGCAGTACGAAACAGGGAACGGATCAGCCCCAGCATTTT,CASSTKQGTDQPQHF
TRBD1,TRBV28,TRBJ1-2,TGTGCCAGCAGTTCCCGGGACAGGGGGCGGGATGGCTACACCTTC,CASSSRDRGRDGYTF
TRBD2,TRBV7-3,TRBJ2-5,TGTGCCAGCAGCCCGGGAGGGGGAAGAGAGACCCAGTACTTC,CASSPGGGRETQYF
TRBD2,TRBV28,TRBJ2-3,TGTGCCAGCAGGTGCGAAGGGGGTATGGGCGGGAGGGGAGATACGCAGTATTTT,CASRCEGGMGGRGDTQYF
TRBD2,TRBV28,TRBJ2-5,TGTGCCAGCAGTTTTCCCGCGGGGGGCGGAGAGACCCAGTACTTC,CASSFPAGGGETQYF
.,TRBV7-8,TRBJ2-1,TGTGCCAGCAGCCCAAGCCGTACAGGGTACAATGAGCAGTTCTTC,CASSPSRTGYNEQFF
TRBD1,TRBV7-9,TRBJ1-5,TGTGCCAGCAGCAATCAGGGGGCGAGCAATCAGCCCCAGCATTTT,CASSNQGASNQPQHF
.,TRBV15,TRBJ1-1,TGTGCCACCAGCTACAGCGGAAAAGGGACTGAAGCTTTCTTT,CATSYSGKGTEAFF
TRBD1,TRBV29-1,TRBJ2-1,TGCAGCGGAAACAGGGGGTCCTACAATGAGCAGTTCTTC,CSGNRGSYNEQFF
TRBD1,TRBV5-1,TRBJ2-7,TGCGCCAGCAGAACCGGGACAGGGCCCTACGAGCAGTACTTC,CASRTGTGPYEQYF
.,TRBV19,TRBJ1-5,TGTGCCAGTAGTACCGGGAAGTATCAGCCCCAGCATTTT,CASSTGKYQPQHF
TRBD2,TRBV7-2,TRBJ2-1,TGTGCCAGCAGCTTAGTAGCGGGAGCCAATGAGCAGTTCTTC,CASSLVAGANEQFF
TRBD1,TRBV5-8,TRBJ1-2,TGTGCCAGCAGTCTTGGGACAGGGGGAATCTATGGCTACACCTTC,CASSLGTGGIYGYTF
TRBD2,TRBV19,TRBJ2-1,TGTGCCAGTAGTATCACTAGCGTCTCCTACAATGAGCAGTTCTTC,CASSITSVSYNEQFF
TRBD2,TRBV7-8,TRBJ2-7,TGTGCCAGCAGCGATCTAGCGGGAAATACGTACGAGCAGTACTTC,CASSDLAGNTYEQYF
TRBD2,TRBV7-9,TRBJ2-1,TGTGCCAGCAGCTCCCACCCGACTAGCGGGAGGGCCTGGGGTGAGCAGTTCTTC,CASSSHPTSGRAWGEQFF
.,TRBV5-1,TRBJ2-3,TGCGCCAGCAGCTACGGACAGTCCACAGATACGCAGTATTTT,CASSYGQSTDTQYF
TRBD2,TRBV6-6,TRBJ2-5,TGTGCCAGCAATCTGCAGGGAGGGGAGACCCAGTACTTC,CASNLQGGETQYF
TRBD2,TRBV15,TRBJ2-1,TGTGCCACCAGCAGAGCCCTAGCGGAGGTGTATGAGCAGTTCTTC,CATSRALAEVYEQFF
TRBD1,TRBV6-5,TRBJ1-4,TGTGCCAGCACTCAAATGGGACAGGGTAATGAAAAACTGTTTTTT,CASTQMGQGNEKLFF
.,TRBV19,TRBJ1-4,TGTGCCAGTAGTGCCGGTTCCTTCCGGGATGAAAAACTGTTTTTT,CASSAGSFRDEKLFF
TRBD1,TRBV5-5,TRBJ1-5,TGTGCCAGCAGCTTGACAGGGGGCGGCAATCAGCCCCAGCATTTT,CASSLTGGGNQPQHF